These 10 T cell receptor beta chains originate from one sample sequenced in a study of a mutant IDH1 vaccine in newly diagnosed glioma. Repertoires were generated with immunoSEQ multiplex PCR, while TCRdb's copy carries only in-frame clones and drops some. The sample includes around 32,000 clones, 80% seen only once; the top ten take approximately 3%. These receptors are not linked to any known antigen. Time point in this sample: week 35, safety follow-up. The investigators gave 300 ug of mutant IDH1 20-mer peptide in each vaccine dose, together with topical imiquimod. The specimen comprised PBMCs, sampled from a glioma patient whose treatment included an IDH1 peptide vaccine. The receptors here all came from a man in his forties with glioma. Some clones in this sample may be carry-over from other donors' samples.

CDR3 sequence reads: CASSEFPIGTDSNQPQHF. In DNA form, the CDR3 reads TGTGCCAGCAGTGAATTTCCAATAGGGACGGATAGCAATCAGCCCCAGCATTTT. The rearrangement links TRBV2 to TRBJ1-5, with TRBD1 as a possible D gene (5 bases). Germline CDR1 and CDR2: SNHLY and FYNNEI. Trimming took off 2 bases at V and 0 bases at J, with 17 bases between the two ends. The CDR3 is made up of 18 amino acids.

The V gene is TRBV6-5, the J gene TRBJ1-5, with D perhaps TRBD1 (5 bases). V lost 5 bases and J 4 bases, leaving 12 bases between the germline ends. Germline V gene sequence: CDR1 MNHEY, CDR2 SVGAGI. This CDR3 region has 14 residues. The CDR3 here is CASSQSGGNQPQHF. The CDR3 DNA is TGTGCCAGCAGTCAATCCGGGGGTAATCAGCCCCAGCATTTT.

This clone was observed a single time. This sequence joins TRBV30 and TRBJ2-4; 8 positions agree with TRBD2. The CDR3 is 16 amino acids. V shed 1 base and J 2 bases; nucleotides not matched to a gene: 7. Germline CDR1 reads GTSNPN; CDR2 reads SVGIG (reference sequence). Written as DNA, the CDR3 is TGTGCCTGGAGTGGACGGACTAGCTGGTCCAAAAACATTCAGTACTTC. It yields the protein CAWSGRTSWSKNIQYF.

The V call is TRBV7-8, the J call TRBJ2-2, with 10 bases fitting TRBD2. The CDR3 totals 15 residues. Germline V gene data show CDR1 as SGHVS and CDR2 as FQNEAQ. Trimming cost V 7 bases and J 3 bases; bases outside gene matches: 5. CDR3 DNA: TGTGCCAGCAACGTAGCGGGGGGCTACACCGGGGAGCTGTTTTTT. Its protein product is CASNVAGGYTGELFF.

This rearrangement joins TRBV19 to TRBJ1-1; tentative D call: TRBD1 (6 bases). V lost 2 bases and J lost 2, with 12 bases in between. Germline V lookup: CDR1 LNHDA, CDR2 SQIVND (reference sequence). The length of the CDR3 is 15 residues. CDR3 DNA: TGTGCCAGTAGTATATTCGGGACACCCAACACTGAAGCTTTCTTT. Encoded protein: CASSIFGTPNTEAFF.

V and J are TRBV6-5 and TRBJ1-2; tentative D call: TRBD1 (6 bases). Germline V lookup: CDR1 MNHEY, CDR2 SVGAGI. This CDR3 is 14 amino acids long. V lost 2 bases and J lost 5, with 12 bases in between. The CDR3 coding sequence is TGTGCCAGCAGTTACGGGGACACCGGTTATGGCTACACCTTC. Translation gives CASSYGDTGYGYTF.

The genes are TRBV5-6 and TRBJ1-2; D remains unclear. The CDR3 consists of 13 residues. V was cut by 4 bases and J by 7 bases, with 14 bases left in between. Germline lookup yields CDR1 SGHDT and CDR2 YYEEEE. The CDR3 loop is CASSPLIDTGYTF. CDR3 bases: TGTGCCAGCAGCCCCCTGATCGACACTGGCTACACCTTC. Based on the CDR3 plus reference TRBV5-6 and TRBJ1-2, the full variable domain is DAGVTQSPTHLIKTRGQQVTLRCSPKSGHDTVSWYQQALGQGPQFIFQYYEEEERQRGNFPDRFSGHQFPNYSSELNVNALLLGDSALYLCASSPLIDTGYTFGSGTRLTVV.

The chain employs TRBV13 and TRBJ1-1; D may be TRBD1 (6 bases). The V and J ends lost 4 bases and 3 bases respectively, with 12 bases between them. This CDR3 has 14 residues. Looked up from germline, CDR1 is PRHDT and CDR2 is FYEKMQ (reference sequence). The CDR3 sequence is CASSSPYRDTEAFF. Written as DNA, the CDR3 is TGTGCCAGCAGCTCACCCTACAGGGACACTGAAGCTTTCTTT.

Remarks on this clone: Other DNA sequences in the sample encode the same CDR3. The chain is built from TRBV5-1 and TRBJ2-5; D tentatively reads TRBD1 or TRBD2 (5 bases each). The germline V gene encodes CDR1 SGHRS and CDR2 YFSETQ. The V end lost 0 bases, the J end lost 1 base, and 7 bases lay between the germline ends. This CDR3 comprises 14 residues. CDR3 in DNA: TGCGCCAGCAGCTTGGAGAGGGGCCAAGAGACCCAGTACTTC. Translated: CASSLERGQETQYF.

V is TRBV19 and J is TRBJ2-7; perhaps TRBD1 as D (5 bases). The CDR3 totals 13 residues. Trimming took 6 bases from V and 2 from J, leaving 11 bases between them. Germline V gene data show CDR1 as LNHDA and CDR2 as SQIVND (reference sequence). The CDR3 DNA reads as TGTGCCAGTAGCCCCCGACAGACCTACGAGCAGTACTTC. Translation: CASSPRQTYEQYF.